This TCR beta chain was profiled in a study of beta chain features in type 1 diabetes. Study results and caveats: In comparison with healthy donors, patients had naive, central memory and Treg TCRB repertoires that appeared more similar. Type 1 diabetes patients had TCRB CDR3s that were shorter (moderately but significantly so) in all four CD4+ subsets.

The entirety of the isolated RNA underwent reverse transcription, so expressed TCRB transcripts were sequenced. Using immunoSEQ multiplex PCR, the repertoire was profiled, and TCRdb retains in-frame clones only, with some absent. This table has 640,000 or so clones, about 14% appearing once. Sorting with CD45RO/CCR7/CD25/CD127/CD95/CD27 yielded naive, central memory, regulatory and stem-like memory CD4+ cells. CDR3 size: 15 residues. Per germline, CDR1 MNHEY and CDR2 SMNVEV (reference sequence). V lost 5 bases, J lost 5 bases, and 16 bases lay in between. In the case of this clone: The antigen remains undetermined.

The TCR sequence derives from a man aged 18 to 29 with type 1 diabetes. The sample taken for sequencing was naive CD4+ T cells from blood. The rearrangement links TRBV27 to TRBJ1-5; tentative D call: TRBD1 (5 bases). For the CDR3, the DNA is TGTGCCAGCAGTCTGGGCACCGACAGTTATCAGCCCCAGCATTTT. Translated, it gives CASSLGTDSYQPQHF.